These T cell receptor beta chains were read from a single sample in a study of control samples from healthy donors and cancer patients. The data were produced by immunoSEQ multiplex PCR, yet TCRdb's version contains in-frame clones alone and is incomplete. The sample carries about 120,000 clones, roughly 88% recorded once. Sequenced input: PBMCs. The receptors here all came from a woman aged 60 to 75 with lung cancer. CDR3s include the opening cysteine and the closing phenylalanine or tryptophan. D genes are given only for firm matches. Clone size, where shown, is once, few, many, or a class for clones that have expanded.

D gene: TRBD1
V gene: TRBV19
J gene: TRBJ1-5
clone size: .
CDR3 protein: CASSIHLQTGVNQPQHF
CDR3 DNA: TGTGCCAGTAGTATACATCTTCAGACAGGGGTAAATCAGCCCCAGCATTTT

D gene: TRBD2
V gene: TRBV7-3
J gene: TRBJ2-1
clone size: .
CDR3 protein: CASSLGAGGGLDEQFF
CDR3 DNA: TGTGCCAGCAGCTTGGGTGCGGGAGGGGGACTGGATGAGCAGTTCTTC

D gene: .
V gene: TRBV19
J gene: TRBJ1-5
clone size: .
CDR3 protein: CASSLTIGNSNQPQHF
CDR3 DNA: TGTGCCAGTAGCCTTACAATAGGGAATAGCAATCAGCCCCAGCATTTT

D gene: .
V gene: TRBV30
J gene: TRBJ1-2
clone size: .
CDR3 protein: CAWSVYESHYGYTF
CDR3 DNA: TGTGCCTGGAGTGTGTACGAGAGCCACTATGGCTACACCTTC

D gene: TRBD2
V gene: TRBV10-1
J gene: TRBJ2-7
clone size: .
CDR3 protein: CASSKASGRGHEQYF
CDR3 DNA: TGCGCCAGCAGTAAGGCTAGCGGGAGGGGCCACGAGCAGTACTTC

D gene: .
V gene: TRBV10-1
J gene: TRBJ1-1
clone size: .
CDR3 protein: CASRRQGNYTEAFF
CDR3 DNA: TGCGCCAGCAGGCGCCAGGGTAATTACACTGAAGCTTTCTTT

D gene: .
V gene: TRBV29-1
J gene: TRBJ1-2
clone size: .
CDR3 protein: CSAPTRGDYGYTF
CDR3 DNA: TGCAGCGCCCCGACCCGGGGCGACTATGGCTACACCTTC

D gene: TRBD1
V gene: TRBV5-1
J gene: TRBJ2-5
clone size: .
CDR3 protein: CASSSGQGQETQYF
CDR3 DNA: TGCGCCAGCAGCTCGGGACAGGGGCAAGAGACCCAGTACTTC

D gene: TRBD2
V gene: TRBV6-4
J gene: TRBJ2-1
clone size: .
CDR3 protein: CASSEPGTSITEQFF
CDR3 DNA: TGTGCCAGCAGTGAACCAGGGACTAGCATCACTGAGCAGTTCTTC

D gene: .
V gene: TRBV12-1
J gene: TRBJ1-4
clone size: .
CDR3 protein: CASSFPQGAVEKLFF
CDR3 DNA: TGTGCCAGCAGCTTCCCACAGGGGGCAGTTGAAAAACTGTTTTTT

D gene: TRBD1
V gene: TRBV6-1
J gene: TRBJ2-3
clone size: .
CDR3 protein: CASSVYADRGSDTQYF
CDR3 DNA: TGTGCCAGCAGTGTGTACGCGGACAGGGGGTCAGATACGCAGTATTTT

D gene: TRBD1
V gene: TRBV18
J gene: TRBJ1-1
clone size: .
CDR3 protein: CASSPGQGLTEAFF
CDR3 DNA: TGTGCCAGCTCACCCGGACAGGGACTGACTGAAGCTTTCTTT

D gene: .
V gene: TRBV7-8
J gene: TRBJ1-3
clone size: once
CDR3 protein: CASSLESGRHSGNTIYF
CDR3 DNA: TGTGCCAGCAGCTTAGAGTCAGGACGCCACTCTGGAAACACCATATATTTT

D gene: .
V gene: TRBV5-1
J gene: TRBJ1-2
clone size: once
CDR3 protein: CASSLEGDGYTF
CDR3 DNA: TGCGCCAGCAGCTTGGAGGGGGATGGCTACACCTTC

D gene: .
V gene: TRBV18
J gene: TRBJ1-1
clone size: .
CDR3 protein: CASSPGLGTEAFF
CDR3 DNA: TGTGCCAGCTCACCAGGGCTGGGCACTGAAGCTTTCTTT

D gene: .
V gene: TRBV12-3/TRBV12-4
J gene: TRBJ2-1
clone size: .
CDR3 protein: CASSLSLVDEQFF
CDR3 DNA: TGTGCCAGCAGTTTAAGTCTGGTGGATGAGCAGTTCTTC

D gene: TRBD2
V gene: TRBV9
J gene: TRBJ2-1
clone size: .
CDR3 protein: CASSPPPLAGLNEQFF
CDR3 DNA: TGTGCCAGCAGCCCACCGCCCCTAGCGGGATTGAATGAGCAGTTCTTC

D gene: .
V gene: TRBV2
J gene: TRBJ2-5
clone size: .
CDR3 protein: CASSGRETQYF
CDR3 DNA: TGTGCCAGCAGTGGGCGTGAGACCCAGTACTTC

D gene: TRBD2
V gene: TRBV4-3
J gene: TRBJ2-1
clone size: .
CDR3 protein: CASSQDRLAGGDNEQFF
CDR3 DNA: TGCGCCAGCAGCCAAGATCGGCTAGCGGGGGGCGACAATGAGCAGTTCTTC

D gene: .
V gene: TRBV5-6
J gene: TRBJ2-7
clone size: .
CDR3 protein: CASSSKLNSYEQYF
CDR3 DNA: TGTGCCAGCAGCTCCAAGTTAAACTCCTACGAGCAGTACTTC

D gene: TRBD2
V gene: TRBV7-2
J gene: TRBJ2-7
clone size: .
CDR3 protein: CASSPRTSGTYEQYF
CDR3 DNA: TGTGCCAGCAGCCCCCGGACTAGCGGAACCTACGAGCAGTACTTC

D gene: TRBD1
V gene: TRBV5-1
J gene: TRBJ1-4
clone size: .
CDR3 protein: CASSKGAANEKLFF
CDR3 DNA: TGCGCCAGCAGCAAGGGGGCTGCTAATGAAAAACTGTTTTTT

D gene: .
V gene: TRBV5-4
J gene: TRBJ1-1
clone size: .
CDR3 protein: CASSLMSTEAFF
CDR3 DNA: TGTGCCAGCAGCTTGATGAGCACTGAAGCTTTCTTT

D gene: .
V gene: TRBV9
J gene: TRBJ1-6
clone size: .
CDR3 protein: CASSPTGSSYNSPLHF
CDR3 DNA: TGTGCCAGCAGCCCGACAGGAAGCTCCTATAATTCACCCCTCCACTTT

D gene: TRBD2
V gene: TRBV25-1
J gene: TRBJ2-2
clone size: .
CDR3 protein: CASSLAGGRSGELFF
CDR3 DNA: TGTGCCAGCAGTTTGGCGGGGGGGCGGAGCGGGGAGCTGTTTTTT

D gene: TRBD2
V gene: TRBV15
J gene: TRBJ2-1
clone size: .
CDR3 protein: CATSPPERGSYNEQFF
CDR3 DNA: TGTGCCACCAGCCCTCCGGAGCGGGGTTCCTACAATGAGCAGTTCTTC